This TCR beta chain was observed in a study of blood T cell repertoires in COVID-19. Study context: From the United States, Italy and Spain came samples of acute and convalescent COVID-19. PBMCs, B-cell-depleted T cells, or T cells provided the cDNA or gDNA that made up the material.

V lost 1 base to trimming and J lost 4 bases, with 5 bases between them. CDR1 is LGHDT and CDR2 is YNNKEL in the germline V gene (reference sequence). The CDR3 consists of 13 residues. Authors' data handling: Scientists estimated how many nucleated cells there were by amplifying reference gene primers. Some clones are missing from TCRdb's copy, which holds only in-frame ones; the method was immunoSEQ multiplex PCR. From that table come the V and J calls and clone size; the DNA was used to work out D and trimming. Here the sample spans under 30,000 clones, around 89% being singletons. This chain connects TRBV3-1 (or the pseudogene TRBV3-2) to TRBJ2-1; D gene uncertain. The TCR was taken from an elderly man with acute or convalescent COVID-19. Sample: peripheral blood. CDR3 residues: CASSQGRYNEQFF. In DNA form, the CDR3 reads TGTGCCAGCAGCCAAGGGCGGTACAATGAGCAGTTCTTC.